Listed here are 26 T cell receptor beta chains from one sample, sequenced in a study of OX40 agonist ivuxolimab in advanced cancers. Produced via immunoSEQ multiplex PCR; TCRdb's table is partial and in-frame only. The table includes about 70,000 clones, more than 65% detected once. Sequencing used CD4+ or CD8+ T cells sorted from blood, obtained in a trial of the OX40 agonist ivuxolimab. These receptors originate from an adult with an advanced solid tumor such as melanoma, head and neck, liver or kidney cancer.

The chain carries TRBV2 and TRBJ2-1; 15 bases line up with TRBD2. Germline CDR1 and CDR2: SNHLY and FYNNEI. V dropped 6 bases and J dropped 10; count of bases not matched to a gene: 4. CDR3 length: 14 amino acids. The CDR3 DNA reads TGTGCCAGCAGACGGACTAGCGGGGGGGAAGAGCAGTTCTTC. It encodes CASRRTSGGEEQFF. Based on the CDR3 plus reference TRBV2 and TRBJ2-1, the full variable domain is EPEVTQTPSHQVTQMGQEVILRCVPISNHLYFYWYRQILGQKVEFLVSFYNNEISEKSEIFDDQFSVERPDGSNFTLKIRSTKLEDSAMYFCASRRTSGGEEQFFGPGTRLTVL.

V gene TRBV27 combines with J gene TRBJ2-7; 9 bases line up with TRBD1. V was pared by 5 bases and J by 5 bases, with 7 bases of the junction left unmatched. The CDR3 contains 14 residues. Germline V CDR1 and CDR2: MNHEY, SMNVEV (reference sequence). The CDR3 DNA reads TGTGCCAGCAGTCCCTGGACAGGGGAAGACGAGCAGTACTTC. It yields the protein CASSPWTGEDEQYF.

The rearrangement links TRBV7-8 to TRBJ1-2; 8 positions agree with TRBD1. Germline V gene sequence: CDR1 SGHVS, CDR2 FQNEAQ. The V and J ends lost 1 base and 1 base, in that order; junction bases with no gene match: 5. This CDR3 has 16 amino acids. The CDR3 bases are TGTGCCAGCAGCTTAGGGGCAGGGGGCCTTAACTATGGCTACACCTTC. Translated: CASSLGAGGLNYGYTF.

The chain is built from TRBV27 and TRBJ1-5; no clear D gene. V was shortened by 2 bases and J by 1 base, with 6 bases between the two germline ends. This CDR3 region has 14 residues. Germline V gene lookup returns CDR1 MNHEY and CDR2 SMNVEV (reference sequence). The CDR3 region has the DNA TGTGCCAGCAGTTTACGGCAAAGCAATCAGCCCCAGCATTTT. It codes for CASSLRQSNQPQHF.

There are a few counts of this clone. V and J are TRBV4-1 and TRBJ2-3; D not resolved. This CDR3 is built from 14 residues. Germline assignment: CDR1 MGHRA and CDR2 YSYEKL. The germline V and J ends were trimmed by 0 bases and 2 bases, with 6 bases remaining between them. CDR3 in amino acids: CASSQDRNTDTQYF. The CDR3 DNA is TGCGCCAGCAGCCAAGACCGAAACACAGATACGCAGTATTTT.

This chain uses TRBV27 with TRBJ2-6, with 8 bases matching TRBD2. Trimming cost V 1 base and J 0 bases; bases outside gene matches: 5. This CDR3 comprises 18 residues. CDR1 is MNHEY, CDR2 SMNVEV, per germline (reference sequence). This CDR3 reads CASSLFGGGTSGANVLTF. The CDR3, as DNA: TGTGCCAGCAGTTTATTTGGCGGGGGGACCTCTGGGGCCAACGTCCTGACTTTC.

The genes are TRBV5-4 and TRBJ2-7, with 7 bases lining up with TRBD1. CDR1 and CDR2 (germline): SGHNT, YYREEE (reference sequence). Trimming removed 2 bases from V and 3 bases from J; junction bases left unmatched: 5. The CDR3 totals 14 residues. CDR3 region: CASSLEGGDYEQYF. Here the CDR3 DNA reads TGTGCCAGCAGCTTAGAAGGGGGCGACTACGAGCAGTACTTC.

This chain links TRBV7-2 with TRBJ1-3; D gene uncertain. The CDR3 has 16 residues. The V and J ends lost 1 base and 4 bases respectively, with 14 bases between them. Germline V gene sequence: CDR1 SGHTA, CDR2 FQGNSA. The CDR3 here is CASSLVTTSRGNTIYF. The CDR3 nucleotides read TGTGCCAGCAGCTTAGTTACAACATCGAGGGGAAACACCATATATTTT.

The chain uses TRBV4-2 and TRBJ2-2; TRBD1 agrees at 11 bases. Losses at the gene ends were 4 bases for V and 4 bases for J; bases not matched to a gene: 8. Germline lookup yields CDR1 LGHNA and CDR2 YNFKEQ. This CDR3 has 17 amino acids. In nucleotides, the CDR3 is TGTGCCAGCAGCCCGAACTCGGGACAGGGGGGCACCGGGGAGCTGTTTTTT. The encoded protein is CASSPNSGQGGTGELFF.

This chain links TRBV18 with TRBJ2-7; TRBD1 matches 7 bases. Per germline, CDR1 KGHSH and CDR2 LQKENI. The CDR3 runs 14 residues. V shed 3 bases, J shed 2 bases, and the junction held 4 bases outside the gene matches. CDR3 loop: CASSPGTAAYEQYF. The DNA of the CDR3 is TGTGCCAGCTCACCCGGGACAGCGGCCTACGAGCAGTACTTC.

The chain uses TRBV5-1 and TRBJ2-5; 10 bases are a match to TRBD1. This CDR3 has 15 residues. The junction had 9 bases not matched to a gene; V was cut back by 4 bases and J by 6 bases. In germline, CDR1 is SGHRS, CDR2 YFSETQ. The CDR3 DNA reads TGCGCCAGCAGCCAGACGACAGGGGGCGCGCAGACCCAGTACTTC. Protein product: CASSQTTGGAQTQYF.

Remarks on this clone: At one end, the junction sequence differs from germline, possibly due to a read error. The chain couples TRBV7-8 to TRBJ1-1; possibly TRBD1 for D (5 bases). This CDR3 contains 14 residues. CDR1 SGHVS and CDR2 FQNEAQ come from the germline V gene. CDR3 region: CASSLIAGNAEAFF. CDR3 bases: TGTGCCAGCAGCTTAATCGCAGGGAACGCTGAAGCTTTCTTT.

The rearrangement uses TRBV2 and TRBJ1-5; no clear D. V lost 6 bases, J lost 1 base, and 7 bases lay in between. Germline V gene lookup returns CDR1 SNHLY and CDR2 FYNNEI. The CDR3 contains 13 residues. The chain's CDR3 is CASSTQSNQPQHF. The DNA for the CDR3 is TGTGCCAGCAGCACTCAAAGCAATCAGCCCCAGCATTTT.

The V call is TRBV11-2, the J call TRBJ1-1; D unresolved. Germline CDR1 is SGHAT and CDR2 is FQNNGV. The CDR3 totals 12 residues. Trimming cost V 6 bases and J 1 base, with 6 bases left between them. CDR3 amino acids: CASRIGNTEAFF. Here the CDR3 DNA reads TGTGCCAGCAGAATTGGGAACACTGAAGCTTTCTTT.

This rearrangement joins TRBV10-3 to TRBJ1-2, with D unresolved. Per germline, CDR1 ENHRY and CDR2 SYGVKD. CDR3 length: 13 residues. Trimming removed 8 bases at V and 1 base at J, with 11 bases between. The CDR3 sequence: CAISLGDNYGYTF. The CDR3 coding sequence is TGTGCCATCTCCCTCGGTGATAACTATGGCTACACCTTC.

This clone was recorded only once. The chain has TRBV27 and TRBJ2-3; D might be TRBD1 or TRBD2, each matching 5 bases. CDR1 and CDR2 (germline): MNHEY, SMNVEV (reference sequence). The V end was cut by 9 bases, the J end by 3 bases, with 13 bases between. The CDR3 consists of 13 residues. The CDR3 DNA is TGTGCCAGTCGGGCGAGGGGAACAGATACGCAGTATTTT. Its protein product is CASRARGTDTQYF.

The chain uses TRBV19 and TRBJ1-3; no reliable D call. The CDR3 loop spans 16 amino acids. Looked up from germline, CDR1 is LNHDA and CDR2 is SQIVND (reference sequence). V shed 4 bases and J shed 0 bases, with 13 bases lying between them. The CDR3 spells CASSTQAVFSGNTIYF. The CDR3 nucleotides are TGTGCCAGTAGTACCCAAGCAGTCTTCTCTGGAAACACCATATATTTT. Full variable domain (missing parts from reference TRBV19 and TRBJ1-3): DGGITQSPKYLFRKEGQNVTLSCEQNLNHDAMYWYRQDPGQGLRLIYYSQIVNDFQKGDIAEGYSVSREKKESFPLTVTSAQKNPTAFYLCASSTQAVFSGNTIYFGEGSWLTVV.

The V gene is TRBV11-2, the J gene TRBJ1-1; TRBD1 matches 7 bases. The ends lost 5 bases at V and 5 bases at J; junction bases unmatched: 11. CDR1 is SGHAT, CDR2 FQNNGV, per germline. The CDR3 length is 15 residues. Here the CDR3 DNA reads TGTGCCAGCAGCCACAGACAGGGAAGGCGGACTGAAGCTTTCTTT. Protein: CASSHRQGRRTEAFF. Supplemented by reference TRBV11-2 and TRBJ1-1, the full variable domain reads EAGVAQSPRYKIIEKRQSVAFWCNPISGHATLYWYQQILGQGPKLLIQFQNNGVVDDSQLPKDRFSAERLKGVDSTLKIQPAKLEDSAVYLCASSHRQGRRTEAFFGQGTRLTVV.

This chain links TRBV7-2 with TRBJ1-1; no reliable D call. V was trimmed by 3 bases and J by 0 bases, leaving 8 bases between them. The CDR3 runs 14 residues. Germline CDR1 SGHTA, CDR2 FQGNSA. This CDR3 is CASSFASMNTEAFF. CDR3 nucleotides: TGTGCCAGCAGCTTTGCATCCATGAACACTGAAGCTTTCTTT. Complete variable domain (other parts from reference TRBV7-2 and TRBJ1-1): GAGVSQSPSNKVTEKGKDVELRCDPISGHTALYWYRQSLGQGLEFLIYFQGNSAPDKSGLPSDRFSAERTGGSVSTLTIQRTQQEDSAVYLCASSFASMNTEAFFGQGTRLTVV.

The rearrangement links TRBV30 to TRBJ2-7, with D possibly being TRBD1 (6 bases). Trimming stripped 0 bases from V and 6 bases from J, with 12 bases between. This CDR3 is built from 13 residues. Germline values: CDR1 GTSNPN, CDR2 SVGIG (reference sequence). CDR3 sequence: CAWSVGTRTEQYF. The CDR3 nucleotides read TGTGCCTGGAGTGTAGGGACAAGGACCGAGCAGTACTTC.

This chain connects TRBV19 to TRBJ1-1; no reliable D call. The CDR3 loop spans 14 amino acids. CDR1 is LNHDA, CDR2 SQIVND, per germline (reference sequence). Trimming shortened V by 0 bases and J by 0 bases, and 5 bases separated the two germline ends. The CDR3 region is CASSIDRLNTEAFF. In DNA form, the CDR3 reads TGTGCCAGTAGTATAGATCGCCTGAACACTGAAGCTTTCTTT.

The chain links TRBV5-4 to TRBJ2-3; TRBD2 is a possible D gene (5 bases). V lost 0 bases and J lost 8, with 19 bases in between. Germline V CDR1 and CDR2: SGHNT, YYREEE (reference sequence). The CDR3 contains 16 residues. CDR3 sequence (DNA): TGTGCCAGCAGCTTGGGTCGCGTAGGAGGACGTGTTACGCAGTATTTT. This sequence encodes CASSLGRVGGRVTQYF. Full variable domain (outside the CDR3, taken from reference TRBV5-4 and TRBJ2-3): ETGVTQSPTHLIKTRGQQVTLRCSSQSGHNTVSWYQQALGQGPQFIFQYYREEENGRGNFPPRFSGLQFPNYSSELNVNALELDDSALYLCASSLGRVGGRVTQYFGPGTRLTVL.

The sample holds a few counts of this clone. The chain combines TRBV6-6 with TRBJ1-3; 8 bases are a match to TRBD1. With V trimmed by 5 bases and J by 3 bases, 3 bases remained unmatched. Germline CDR1 MNHNY, CDR2 SVGAGI (reference sequence). This CDR3 region has 14 residues. CDR3 loop: CASSQGQVGNTIYF. In DNA, the CDR3 is TGTGCCAGCAGTCAGGGACAGGTTGGAAACACCATATATTTT.

The gene calls are TRBV6-5 and TRBJ2-7; D gene uncertain. CDR1 and CDR2 (germline): MNHEY, SVGAGI. V dropped 0 bases and J dropped 3 bases, with 15 bases sitting between them. This CDR3 has 16 amino acids. The CDR3 region has the DNA TGTGCCAGCAGTTACTCCTATCGGGTCGGAGACTACGAGCAGTACTTC. Translating gives CASSYSYRVGDYEQYF.

The genes are TRBV30 and TRBJ2-1; 11 bases agree with TRBD2. Trimming took 1 base from V and 2 from J; bases not matched to a gene: 7. The germline V gene has CDR1 GTSNPN and CDR2 SVGIG (reference sequence). The CDR3 is made up of 17 amino acids. The CDR3 DNA follows: TGTGCCTGGAGTGGTCTTAGCGGGAGGGTCGCCTACAATGAGCAGTTCTTC. It encodes CAWSGLSGRVAYNEQFF.

The chain recombines TRBV5-1 with TRBJ2-1; TRBD2 aligns across 13 bases. CDR1 SGHRS and CDR2 YFSETQ come from the germline V gene. The CDR3 totals 16 residues. V lost 4 bases to trimming and J lost 9 bases; unmatched junction nucleotides: 10. The CDR3 here is CASSPAGTSGIVEQFF. The CDR3 DNA is TGCGCCAGCAGCCCGGCAGGGACTAGCGGGATAGTTGAGCAGTTCTTC.